This passage covers 32 T cell receptor beta chains from one sample sequenced in a study of blood T cell repertoires in COVID-19. TCRdb's table, derived via immunoSEQ multiplex PCR, lists solely in-frame clones and lacks some. Here the sample spans about 330,000 clones, more than 70% being singletons. The sequenced sample was peripheral blood. These receptors all stem from a man between 18 and 35 years old who had recovered from COVID-19.

The rearrangement links TRBV12-3 or TRBV12-4 to TRBJ1-5, with D unclear. The CDR3 has 13 residues. V was pared by 7 bases and J by 1 base, with 8 bases between. CDR3 region: CASKGESNQPQHF. The CDR3 region has the DNA TGTGCCAGCAAGGGAGAAAGCAATCAGCCCCAGCATTTT.

The CDR3: CASSQGRGVGIQYF. CDR3 in DNA: TGCGCCAGCAGCCAAGGACGCGGGGTGGGCATTCAGTACTTC. The gene calls are TRBV4-1 and TRBJ2-4, with a weak D call TRBD2 (6 bases). V was clipped by 1 base and J by 9 bases, with 13 bases between them. Per the germline V gene, CDR1 is MGHRA and CDR2 is YSYEKL. The CDR3 runs 14 residues.

V usage is TRBV7-9 and J usage is TRBJ2-5; tentative D call: TRBD2 (5 bases). V was clipped by 5 bases and J by 5 bases, with 21 bases between them. From germline, CDR1 is SEHNR and CDR2 FQNEAQ (reference sequence). The CDR3 length is 16 residues. Written as DNA, the CDR3 is TGTGCCAGCAGCACAAGTTTGGTAGGAGGCAAGGAGACCCAGTACTTC. It codes for CASSTSLVGGKETQYF.

The chain couples TRBV7-2 to TRBJ1-2, with 9 bases that match TRBD1. The germline gives CDR1 SGHTA, CDR2 FQGNSA. V shed 4 bases, J shed 4 bases, and the junction held 4 bases outside the gene matches. The CDR3 loop spans 14 amino acids. Here the CDR3 DNA reads TGTGCCAGCAGCTGGGGACAGGGCGGCTATGGCTACACCTTC. Translated, it gives CASSWGQGGYGYTF.

The CDR3 nucleotides read TGTGCCAGCAGCCTTACTGGCGGAGCAAGGTACGAGCAGTACTTC. This gives the protein CASSLTGGARYEQYF. J is TRBJ2-7 and V is TRBV11-2; no firm D call. Per germline, CDR1 SGHAT and CDR2 FQNNGV. V was trimmed by 5 bases and J by 4 bases, leaving 18 bases between them. The CDR3 is made up of 15 amino acids.

The chain is built from TRBV6-5 and TRBJ2-1; maybe TRBD2 (5 bases). CDR1 and CDR2 from the germline V gene are MNHEY and SVGAGI. V dropped 0 bases and J dropped 4 bases, with 7 bases sitting between them. This CDR3 spans 14 amino acids. CDR3 region: CASSYSTGYNEQFF. The CDR3, as DNA: TGTGCCAGCAGTTACTCGACGGGGTACAATGAGCAGTTCTTC.

J is TRBJ1-1 and V is TRBV27; TRBD1 agrees at 8 bases. V shed 2 bases and J 3 bases; nucleotides not matched to a gene: 2. The CDR3 spans 14 residues. The germline CDR1 and CDR2 sequences are MNHEY and SMNVEV (reference sequence). CDR3 in DNA: TGTGCCAGCAGTTTAGGACAGGGACACACTGAAGCTTTCTTT. The encoded protein is CASSLGQGHTEAFF.

V and J are TRBV6-5 and TRBJ2-7; 9 bases are a match to TRBD2. Per the germline V gene, CDR1 is MNHEY and CDR2 is SVGAGI. V shed 7 bases, J shed 5 bases, and the junction held 9 bases outside the gene matches. The CDR3 loop spans 14 amino acids. CDR3 bases: TGTGCCAGCAAGCCGGGACTAGCTCGGCACGAGCAGTACTTC. Translated: CASKPGLARHEQYF.

This clone was counted a few times. The CDR3 DNA follows: TGTGCCAGCAGCTTAAGAGTCCGGGACACTGAAGCTTTCTTT. Its protein product is CASSLRVRDTEAFF. V and J are TRBV7-3 and TRBJ1-1; no firm D call. The V end lost 1 base, the J end lost 3 bases, and 9 bases lay between the germline ends. This CDR3 comprises 14 residues. Per the germline V gene, CDR1 is SGHTA and CDR2 is FQGTGA.

This clone appeared once. The V and J genes are TRBV5-6 and TRBJ2-5; unclear D gene. With 2 bases removed from V and 1 base from J, the gap between germline ends came to 6 bases. The CDR3 totals 13 residues. Germline V CDR1 and CDR2: SGHDT, YYEEEE. The CDR3 is CASSFGPQETQYF. DNA of the CDR3: TGTGCCAGCAGCTTTGGGCCCCAAGAGACCCAGTACTTC.

This rearrangement joins TRBV4-3 to TRBJ1-6, with a tentative D call TRBD1 (6 bases). This CDR3 comprises 14 residues. V lost 4 bases and J 8 bases, leaving 12 bases between the germline ends. CDR1 and CDR2 (germline): LGHNA, YSLEER. CDR3 region: CASSRLDSDSPLHF. In DNA form, the CDR3 reads TGCGCCAGCAGCCGGTTGGACAGTGATTCACCCCTCCACTTT.

The J gene is TRBJ2-3, the V gene TRBV6-2 or TRBV6-3, with 11 positions matching TRBD2. CDR3 length: 13 amino acids. Germline V CDR1 and CDR2: MNHEY, SVGEGT. The ends lost 6 bases at V and 5 bases at J; junction bases unmatched: 1. CDR3 nucleotides: TGTGCCAGCAGCCTAGCGGGGGGAGATACGCAGTATTTT. This translates into CASSLAGGDTQYF.

The rearrangement links TRBV19 to TRBJ2-1; D may be TRBD2 (6 bases). CDR1 and CDR2 (germline): LNHDA, SQIVND (reference sequence). The CDR3 is 15 residues long. Trimming removed 1 base at V and 4 bases at J, with 11 bases between. The CDR3 DNA follows: TGTGCCAGTAGTATAGGAGGGGAGGTGTACAATGAGCAGTTCTTC. As protein: CASSIGGEVYNEQFF.

This chain joins TRBV5-1 and TRBJ1-5; D not certain. This CDR3 region has 13 residues. The V end lost 0 bases, the J end lost 6 bases, and 7 bases lay between the germline ends. CDR1 and CDR2 (germline): SGHRS, YFSETQ. The CDR3 DNA is TGCGCCAGCAGCTTGGACCTATCTCAGCCCCAGCATTTT. Translating it yields CASSLDLSQPQHF.

The V call is TRBV9, the J call TRBJ2-7, with TRBD2 matching over 9 bases. V shed 2 bases, J shed 5 bases, and the junction held 8 bases outside the gene matches. This CDR3 spans 15 amino acids. Germline lookup yields CDR1 SGDLS and CDR2 YYNGEE. The CDR3 protein is CASSVSGGNLHEQYF. CDR3 DNA sequence: TGTGCCAGCAGCGTCAGCGGGGGGAACCTCCACGAGCAGTACTTC.

The CDR3 here is CASSKKEGLAGATNTDTQYF. The CDR3 region has the DNA TGTGCCAGCAGCAAAAAGGAGGGACTAGCGGGGGCCACTAACACAGATACGCAGTATTTT. The rearrangement joins TRBV21-1 to TRBJ2-3; the table's TRBD2 call for D was not verified on the DNA. TRBV21-1 is a pseudogene segment. This CDR3 contains 20 residues.

The rearrangement links TRBV7-9 to TRBJ2-1, with D possibly TRBD2 on 5 matching bases. CDR1 is SEHNR and CDR2 is FQNEAQ in the germline V gene (reference sequence). This CDR3 is built from 15 residues. Trimming left V 5 bases short and J 4 bases short, with 15 bases between. The CDR3 is CASSPPGSTYNEQFF. In nucleotides, the CDR3 is TGTGCCAGCAGCCCCCCGGGGTCTACGTACAATGAGCAGTTCTTC.

CDR3 residues: CASSLVVSGVADTQYF. Written as DNA, the CDR3 is TGTGCCAGCAGCTTAGTCGTTAGCGGGGTCGCAGATACGCAGTATTTT. The J gene is TRBJ2-3, the V gene TRBV11-2; TRBD2 aligns across 8 bases. The CDR3 has 16 residues. The germline V gene encodes CDR1 SGHAT and CDR2 FQNNGV. The trim removed 1 base at V and 4 bases at J, leaving 7 bases unmatched.

The rearrangement links TRBV30 to TRBJ1-5, with 7 nucleotides matching TRBD1. This CDR3 has 15 amino acids. Trimming removed 2 bases from V and 4 bases from J; junction bases left unmatched: 8. Germline V lookup: CDR1 GTSNPN, CDR2 SVGIG (reference sequence). As DNA, the CDR3 is TGTGCCTGGAGTCAGGGGACAGTATCAAATCAGCCCCAGCATTTT. Translating gives CAWSQGTVSNQPQHF.

J is TRBJ2-1 and V is TRBV5-1, with a tentative D call TRBD2 (6 bases). The V and J ends lost 3 bases and 0 bases respectively, with 19 bases between them. There are 18 residues in the CDR3. CDR1 and CDR2 (germline): SGHRS, YFSETQ. CDR3: CASSYQLNQEGSYNEQFF. DNA for the CDR3: TGCGCCAGCAGCTACCAACTTAACCAGGAGGGCTCCTACAATGAGCAGTTCTTC.

This chain connects TRBV5-1 to TRBJ2-7; the match to TRBD2 covers 11 bases. V was pared by 7 bases and J by 0 bases, with 3 bases of the junction left unmatched. CDR3 length: 14 residues. Germline assignment: CDR1 SGHRS and CDR2 YFSETQ. The CDR3 nucleotides read TGCGCCAGCGGGACTAGCGGCAGCTCCTACGAGCAGTACTTC. Its translation: CASGTSGSSYEQYF.

The genes are TRBV5-8 and TRBJ2-1, with 14 bases matching TRBD2. After removal of 0 bases from V and 4 bases from J, the junction contained 3 bases not matched to a gene. The CDR3 totals 17 residues. In germline, CDR1 is SGHTS, CDR2 YDEGEE. The CDR3 DNA sequence: TGTGCCAGCAGCTTGGGACTAGCGGGGGGGAAATACAATGAGCAGTTCTTC. It codes for CASSLGLAGGKYNEQFF.

The chain combines TRBV12-3 or TRBV12-4 with TRBJ2-5; D is possibly TRBD2 (6 bases). CDR3 length: 12 residues. Trimming stripped 6 bases from V and 5 bases from J, with 10 bases between. DNA of the CDR3: TGTGCCAGCAGCCGGGAGCGGGAGACCCAGTACTTC. It codes for CASSRERETQYF.

The chain combines TRBV5-6 with TRBJ1-4, with TRBD1 matching over 9 bases. The V segment lost 2 bases and the J segment 8 bases; nucleotides outside the gene matches: 13. CDR1 and CDR2 from the germline V gene are SGHDT and YYEEEE. This CDR3 is 17 amino acids long. The CDR3 DNA follows: TGTGCCAGCAGCTTTTCAGTCGGGACAGGGAGTCGGGAAAAACTGTTTTTT. Its translation is CASSFSVGTGSREKLFF.

This clone was seen once. The genes are TRBV4-2 and TRBJ1-2, with TRBD1 matching over 7 bases. The CDR3 loop spans 16 amino acids. Germline CDR1 is LGHNA and CDR2 is YNFKEQ. V lost 2 bases, J lost 8 bases, and 14 bases stayed unmatched. Written as DNA, the CDR3 is TGTGCCAGCAGCCAAAACAGGGGCGGGTCTTTCAAGGGCTACACCTTC. Amino acids: CASSQNRGGSFKGYTF.

The rearrangement links TRBV4-1 to TRBJ1-4; 10 positions match TRBD1. This CDR3 spans 16 amino acids. CDR1 and CDR2 (germline): MGHRA, YSYEKL. Trimming took 0 bases from V and 8 from J; bases not matched to a gene: 6. CDR3 nucleotide sequence: TGCGCCAGCAGCCAAGACCCTGGACAGGGGGGAGAAAAACTGTTTTTT. Translation gives CASSQDPGQGGEKLFF.

The chain carries TRBV29-1 and TRBJ2-1; 15 bases map to TRBD2. The CDR3 loop spans 15 amino acids. The J segment lost 9 bases and the V segment lost 7 bases, leaving 10 bases of the junction unmatched. Germline assignment: CDR1 SQVTM and CDR2 ANQGSEA. For the CDR3, the DNA is TGCAGCGGGGGCCCAGGGGGACTAGCGGGAGGTGAGCAGTTCTTC. Protein sequence: CSGGPGGLAGGEQFF.

The chain joins TRBV4-1 to TRBJ1-5; a weak D match, TRBD1 (5 bases). V was cut by 0 bases and J by 6 bases, with 18 bases left in between. The germline V gene encodes CDR1 MGHRA and CDR2 YSYEKL. The CDR3 length is 17 residues. CDR3 in DNA: TGCGCCAGCAGCCAAGATCGGGGGTCCGCCTTTACTCAGCCCCAGCATTTT. It translates to CASSQDRGSAFTQPQHF.

The sample holds a few counts of this clone. The gene calls are TRBV4-1 and TRBJ2-1; the D gene is possibly TRBD1 (6 bases). The CDR3 spans 16 residues. The V gene lost 0 bases and the J gene lost 14 bases, with 23 bases spanning the gap. Germline lookup yields CDR1 MGHRA and CDR2 YSYEKL. In DNA form, the CDR3 reads TGCGCCAGCAGCCAAGATCGAACCCAGGGACACCTTAAGGAGTTCTTC. Translated: CASSQDRTQGHLKEFF.

The chain carries TRBV7-2 and TRBJ1-5, with TRBD1 matching over 7 bases. The length of the CDR3 is 14 residues. CDR1 and CDR2 (germline): SGHTA, FQGNSA. V was pared by 5 bases and J by 6 bases, with 7 bases of the junction left unmatched. The CDR3 bases are TGTGCCAGCAGCCCCCGGGACAGAGGTCAGCCCCAGCATTTT. Translating it yields CASSPRDRGQPQHF.

This chain uses TRBV9 with TRBJ2-3; TRBD2 might be the D (6 bases). V was pared by 0 bases and J by 5 bases, with 10 bases between. CDR1 and CDR2 (germline): SGDLS, YYNGEE. The CDR3 is 14 residues long. CDR3: CASSVGRGRDTQYF. The CDR3 nucleotides are TGTGCCAGCAGCGTAGGGCGGGGACGAGATACGCAGTATTTT.

This chain joins TRBV6-5 and TRBJ1-2; D possibly corresponds to TRBD1 (5 bases). From germline, CDR1 is MNHEY and CDR2 SVGAGI. This CDR3 has 13 amino acids. The ends were cut back, 2 bases at V and 7 bases at J, with 11 bases in the middle. The CDR3, as DNA: TGTGCCAGCAGTTACGGAACAGGTGTTGGCTACACCTTC. Protein sequence: CASSYGTGVGYTF.